Below, 17 T cell receptor beta chains from the same sample are listed, as sequenced in a study of long-term antiretroviral therapy in people with HIV (dated by TCRdb to 2021 to 2024). The immunoSEQ hsTCRB v3.0 assay was used at survey level resolution for TRB variable region sequencing. Imported from immuneACCESS, the table was reduced by TCRdb to in-frame sequences with V and J called. These copies leave out some clones; in studies compared against another copy, an unresolved V gene accounts for under half, and the cause of the remainder is not known. Recorded for this sample are around 29,000 clones; around 95% of them occurred a single time. The ten top clones hold roughly 8% of the sample. The source was unsorted PBMCs, collected 5.3 years after starting antiretroviral therapy. The source of these receptors is a man aged 25 to 40 with HIV.

This sequence joins TRBV2 and TRBJ2-2; tentatively, D is TRBD1 (6 bases). The CDR3 runs to 14 residues. V lost 9 bases to trimming and J lost 1 base, with 12 bases between them. Germline V lookup: CDR1 SNHLY, CDR2 FYNNEI. The CDR3 spells CARGGQLNTGELFF. CDR3 DNA: TGTGCCAGAGGGGGACAATTGAACACCGGGGAGCTGTTTTTT.

The V and J genes are TRBV6-5 and TRBJ1-4, with 7 bases aligning to TRBD1. J lost 4 bases, V lost 0 bases, and 2 bases had no gene match. CDR1 MNHEY and CDR2 SVGAGI come from the germline V gene. The CDR3 spans 15 residues. The CDR3 nucleotides read TGTGCCAGCAGTTACTCAGGGGGCGGTAATGAAAAACTGTTTTTT. Its protein is CASSYSGGGNEKLFF.

V usage is TRBV7-9 and J usage is TRBJ2-1; no clear D. Germline V gives CDR1 SEHNR, CDR2 FQNEAQ (reference sequence). V gave up 5 bases and J gave up 4 bases, with 12 bases separating them. The length of the CDR3 is 14 residues. The DNA of the CDR3 is TGTGCCAGCAGCACGAGCGTTCCTTACAATGAGCAGTTCTTC. Protein: CASSTSVPYNEQFF. Full variable domain (rest looked up from reference TRBV7-9 and TRBJ2-1): DTGVSQNPRHKITKRGQNVTFRCDPISEHNRLYWYRQTLGQGPEFLTYFQNEAQLEKSRLLSDRFSAERPKGSFSTLEIQRTEQGDSAMYLCASSTSVPYNEQFFGPGTRLTVL.

The V call is TRBV5-1, the J call TRBJ2-5; the D is unclear. The CDR3 length is 12 residues. V was cut by 0 bases and J by 5 bases, with 5 bases left in between. The germline gives CDR1 SGHRS, CDR2 YFSETQ. CDR3: CASSLAGETQYF. In DNA, the CDR3 is TGCGCCAGCAGCTTGGCCGGTGAGACCCAGTACTTC.

The gene calls are TRBV4-1 and TRBJ1-2; D is possibly TRBD1 (5 bases). Trimming pared 0 bases from V and 2 bases from J, leaving 7 bases between. The CDR3 runs 14 residues. CDR1 MGHRA and CDR2 YSYEKL come from the germline V gene. CDR3 residues: CASSQERGNYGYTF. In DNA form, the CDR3 reads TGCGCCAGCAGCCAAGAACGGGGGAACTATGGCTACACCTTC.

The chain has TRBV13 and TRBJ2-5; 14 nucleotides align to TRBD2. This CDR3 region has 18 residues. Germline loops: CDR1 PRHDT, CDR2 FYEKMQ (reference sequence). The ends lost 2 bases at V and 7 bases at J; junction bases unmatched: 12. The CDR3 coding sequence is TGTGCCAGCAGCTTACGGACTAGCGGGGGGCACCCACTTGGGACCCAGTACTTC. Translating it yields CASSLRTSGGHPLGTQYF. The whole variable domain, remainder taken from reference TRBV13 and TRBJ2-5, is AAGVIQSPRHLIKEKRETATLKCYPIPRHDTVYWYQQGPGQDPQFLISFYEKMQSDKGSIPDRFSAQQFSDYHSELNMSSLELGDSALYFCASSLRTSGGHPLGTQYFGPGTRLLVL.

The chain links TRBV4-1 to TRBJ1-2; D gene unclear. Germline V gene lookup returns CDR1 MGHRA and CDR2 YSYEKL. Trimming removed 1 base from V and 8 bases from J, with 14 bases in between. CDR3 length equals 14 residues. The DNA for the CDR3 is TGCGCCAGCAGCCAAGTGAGGATATCTAGGGGCTACACCTTC. It yields the protein CASSQVRISRGYTF.

This chain joins TRBV9 and TRBJ2-3, with 12 positions matching TRBD2. After removal of 0 bases from V and 5 bases from J, the junction contained 4 bases not matched to a gene. CDR1 is SGDLS, CDR2 YYNGEE, per germline. This CDR3 has 16 amino acids. The CDR3 nucleotides read TGTGCCAGCAGCGTAGCGCCTAGCGGGGGGGAAGATACGCAGTATTTT. Translation gives CASSVAPSGGEDTQYF.

The CDR3 reads CASRPMGGDNEQFF. CDR3 nucleotide sequence: TGCGCCAGCAGGCCAATGGGGGGGGACAATGAGCAGTTCTTC. The chain links TRBV5-1 to TRBJ2-1, with 7 nucleotides matching TRBD2. V lost 5 bases to trimming and J lost 5 bases; unmatched junction nucleotides: 7. In germline, CDR1 is SGHRS, CDR2 YFSETQ. This CDR3 spans 14 amino acids.

The V and J genes are TRBV19 and TRBJ1-1; weak D call: TRBD1 (5 bases). Trimming shortened V by 7 bases and J by 4 bases, and 19 bases separated the two germline ends. CDR1 is LNHDA, CDR2 SQIVND, per germline (reference sequence). The CDR3 is 15 amino acids. The CDR3 loop is CASNPLRGVGTEAFF. In DNA, the CDR3 is TGTGCCAGTAACCCCTTAAGAGGGGTGGGCACTGAAGCTTTCTTT.

The chain has TRBV6-6 and TRBJ2-7; TRBD2 agrees at 13 bases. J gave up 2 bases and V 6 bases, and 4 bases lay outside the gene matches. Germline CDR1 reads MNHNY; CDR2 reads SVGAGI (reference sequence). The CDR3 length is 15 residues. The CDR3 DNA is TGTGCCAGCAGACTAGCGGGAGGGCCGACCTACGAGCAGTACTTC. Translating gives CASRLAGGPTYEQYF.

V and J are TRBV18 and TRBJ2-3; perhaps TRBD2 as D (5 bases). Per germline, CDR1 KGHSH and CDR2 LQKENI. The CDR3 has 15 residues. V was clipped by 4 bases and J by 0 bases, with 11 bases between them. Here the CDR3 reads CASSRSGTSTDTQYF. The CDR3 DNA is TGTGCCAGCTCACGGAGCGGAACTAGCACAGATACGCAGTATTTT.

Remarks on this clone: At one end, the junction sequence differs from germline, possibly due to a read error. The CDR3 region has the DNA TGTGCTAGCAGCTCCGGGGACACCTTCCTCTCTGGGGCCAACGTCCTGACTTTC. Translating gives CASSSGDTFLSGANVLTF. V is TRBV7-7 and J is TRBJ2-6, with a possible D match to TRBD1 (6 bases). CDR1 is SSHAT, CDR2 FNYEAQ, per germline (reference sequence). There are 18 residues in the CDR3.

This chain connects TRBV5-1 to TRBJ2-3; 8 bases agree with TRBD2. J lost 3 bases, V lost 0 bases, and 9 bases had no gene match. Germline CDR1 and CDR2: SGHRS and YFSETQ. This CDR3 is 17 amino acids long. CDR3 loop: CASSLGPAGAGTDTQYF. In DNA, the CDR3 is TGCGCCAGCAGCTTGGGACCAGCGGGGGCTGGGACAGATACGCAGTATTTT.

This clone was seen more than once but under ten times. The rearrangement links TRBV6-5 to TRBJ1-5; D uncertain. CDR3 length equals 14 residues. The V end lost 2 bases, the J end lost 4 bases, and 9 bases lay between the germline ends. Germline CDR1 reads MNHEY; CDR2 reads SVGAGI. DNA of the CDR3: TGTGCCAGCAGTTACGGCCAGAAGAATCAGCCCCAGCATTTT. Its protein product is CASSYGQKNQPQHF.

The V and J genes are TRBV9 and TRBJ2-3; 12 bases fit TRBD2. In germline, CDR1 is SGDLS, CDR2 YYNGEE. This CDR3 contains 16 residues. V gave up 7 bases and J gave up 0 bases; unmatched junction bases: 6. CDR3 sequence reads: CASQLTSGGSTDTQYF. The CDR3 DNA is TGTGCCAGCCAGTTGACTAGCGGGGGAAGCACAGATACGCAGTATTTT.

The chain joins TRBV28 to TRBJ2-7, with 11 bases fitting TRBD2. J lost 2 bases, V lost 4 bases, and 4 bases had no gene match. Germline CDR1 and CDR2: MDHEN and SYDVKM. The CDR3 consists of 15 residues. The CDR3 DNA reads TGTGCCAGCAGTTCCCGACTAGCGGGAACCTACGAGCAGTACTTC. Residues: CASSSRLAGTYEQYF.